The 14 T cell receptor beta chains below come from one sample, sequenced in a study of cytomegalovirus exposure and HLA in healthy donors. The PCR made use of 60 Vbeta and 13 Jbeta primers. TCRdb's copy holds only in-frame clones and misses some; the assay was immunoSEQ multiplex PCR. The repertoire consists of 90,000 to 120,000 clones, with 73% occurring once and the leading ten covering roughly 8%. The sample consisted of PBMCs. These receptor sequences come from a man aged 30 to 45 in good health and CMV-seronegative.

The V call is TRBV5-1, the J call TRBJ2-2, with 9 bases aligning to TRBD2. The CDR3 is 19 residues long. In germline, CDR1 is SGHRS, CDR2 YFSETQ. Trimming removed 6 bases from V and 0 bases from J; junction bases left unmatched: 15. The CDR3 sequence: CASNYLAGGLYANTGELFF. CDR3 nucleotides: TGCGCCAGCAACTATCTGGCGGGAGGGCTATACGCGAACACCGGGGAGCTGTTTTTT.

This clone was observed once. V is TRBV5-5 and J is TRBJ2-7; D unresolved. The germline V gene has CDR1 SGHKS and CDR2 YYEKEE (reference sequence). The CDR3 has 13 residues. Trimming took 1 base from V and 2 from J, leaving 7 bases between them. Written as DNA, the CDR3 is TGTGCCAGCAGCTTGACAGTGGCCTACGAGCAGTACTTC. Translating gives CASSLTVAYEQYF.

The rearrangement links TRBV28 to TRBJ1-2, with no clear D. Trimming stripped 4 bases from V and 0 bases from J, with 12 bases between. The germline CDR1 and CDR2 sequences are MDHEN and SYDVKM. This CDR3 has 15 amino acids. This chain's CDR3 is CASSSPGSANYGYTF. CDR3 DNA: TGTGCCAGCAGTTCTCCCGGTAGCGCTAACTATGGCTACACCTTC.

The rearrangement links TRBV27 to TRBJ2-1; tentative D call: TRBD1 (6 bases). Germline V gene sequence: CDR1 MNHEY, CDR2 SMNVEV (reference sequence). V shed 1 base and J shed 7 bases, with 14 bases lying between them. The CDR3 runs 15 residues. The CDR3 protein is CASSLLGAGGNEQFF. DNA for the CDR3: TGTGCCAGCAGTTTATTGGGGGCTGGCGGGAATGAGCAGTTCTTC.

The chain has TRBV9 and TRBJ1-6; D gene ambiguous. CDR1 is SGDLS, CDR2 YYNGEE, per germline. The V and J ends lost 3 bases and 9 bases respectively, with 10 bases between them. The CDR3 sequence is 13 residues long. CDR3 nucleotide sequence: TGTGCCAGCAGCGCGTCAACTGGTTCACCCCTCCACTTT. Translated, it gives CASSASTGSPLHF.

V gene TRBV29-1 combines with J gene TRBJ2-7; the match to TRBD2 covers 9 bases. The CDR3 has 15 residues. V lost 1 base and J lost 3; bases outside the gene matches: 7. Per the germline V gene, CDR1 is SQVTM and CDR2 is ANQGSEA. The CDR3 here is CSVEVGSGSLYEQYF. CDR3 coding DNA: TGCAGCGTTGAAGTGGGTAGCGGGAGTCTCTACGAGCAGTACTTC.

This chain joins TRBV9 and TRBJ1-2, with a tentative D call TRBD1 (5 bases). Germline V gives CDR1 SGDLS, CDR2 YYNGEE. V shed 0 bases and J shed 4 bases, with 19 bases lying between them. This CDR3 has 17 amino acids. The CDR3: CASSVVSQPDRGYGYTF. For the CDR3, the DNA is TGTGCCAGCAGCGTAGTATCCCAGCCCGACAGAGGCTATGGCTACACCTTC. The whole variable domain, remainder taken from reference TRBV9 and TRBJ1-2, is DSGVTQTPKHLITATGQRVTLRCSPRSGDLSVYWYQQSLDQGLQFLIQYYNGEERAKGNILERFSAQQFPDLHSELNLSSLELGDSALYFCASSVVSQPDRGYGYTFGSGTRLTVV.

The V gene is TRBV7-9, the J gene TRBJ1-2; the match to TRBD1 covers 8 bases. The CDR3 totals 16 residues. CDR1 is SEHNR and CDR2 is FQNEAQ in the germline V gene (reference sequence). The ends lost 5 bases at V and 9 bases at J; junction bases unmatched: 17. This CDR3 reads CASSNMGSGGRMSYTF. In DNA, the CDR3 is TGTGCCAGCAGCAACATGGGGTCAGGGGGCCGAATGAGCTACACCTTC.

V and J are TRBV15 and TRBJ2-3; TRBD2 aligns across 8 bases. Trimming took 1 base from V and 5 from J; bases not matched to a gene: 11. CDR3 length equals 17 residues. Germline values: CDR1 LNHNV, CDR2 YYDKDF (reference sequence). This CDR3 is CATSRGGKGTRKDTQYF. CDR3 nucleotide sequence: TGTGCCACCAGCAGAGGGGGAAAGGGGACTAGAAAAGATACGCAGTATTTT.

The V and J genes are TRBV27 and TRBJ2-5, with 7 bases that match TRBD2. Germline values: CDR1 MNHEY, CDR2 SMNVEV (reference sequence). This CDR3 has 16 residues. Losses at the gene ends were 1 base for V and 7 bases for J; bases not matched to a gene: 12. The CDR3 protein is CASSLYTGGREMTQYF. CDR3 DNA sequence: TGTGCCAGCAGTTTATATACCGGGGGGAGGGAAATGACCCAGTACTTC.

This chain connects TRBV7-2 to TRBJ2-7; TRBD1 matches at 9 bases. CDR3 size: 13 residues. V was pared by 5 bases and J by 7 bases, with 6 bases of the junction left unmatched. CDR1 is SGHTA and CDR2 is FQGNSA in the germline V gene. The CDR3 protein is CASSPTGGVEQYF. CDR3 nucleotides: TGTGCCAGCAGCCCCACAGGGGGCGTGGAGCAGTACTTC.

J is TRBJ2-2 and V is TRBV9; D ambiguous. This CDR3 contains 13 residues. V shed 0 bases and J shed 5 bases, with 5 bases lying between them. Germline V gene sequence: CDR1 SGDLS, CDR2 YYNGEE. CDR3 DNA sequence: TGTGCCAGCAGCGTAGTGGAGACCGGGGAGCTGTTTTTT. It specifies CASSVVETGELFF. The full variable domain, in which reference TRBV9 and TRBJ2-2 provide the parts outside the CDR3, is DSGVTQTPKHLITATGQRVTLRCSPRSGDLSVYWYQQSLDQGLQFLIQYYNGEERAKGNILERFSAQQFPDLHSELNLSSLELGDSALYFCASSVVETGELFFGEGSRLTVL.

V is TRBV19 and J is TRBJ2-2; 7 bases align to TRBD1. The CDR3 has 14 residues. Looked up from germline, CDR1 is LNHDA and CDR2 is SQIVND (reference sequence). Germline trimming cut 4 bases from V and 7 bases from J; bases unmatched to any gene: 6. CDR3 DNA: TGTGCCAGTAGTAGAGACAGGGTGGGCGGGGAGCTGTTTTTT. Amino acid sequence: CASSRDRVGGELFF. The full variable domain, completed using reference TRBV19 and TRBJ2-2, is DGGITQSPKYLFRKEGQNVTLSCEQNLNHDAMYWYRQDPGQGLRLIYYSQIVNDFQKGDIAEGYSVSREKKESFPLTVTSAQKNPTAFYLCASSRDRVGGELFFGEGSRLTVL.

This sequence joins TRBV9 and TRBJ2-7, with 9 bases that match TRBD1. Germline CDR1 SGDLS, CDR2 YYNGEE. This CDR3 spans 13 amino acids. Trimming cost V 5 bases and J 8 bases; bases outside gene matches: 8. The CDR3: CASSEGQGPQQYF. The CDR3 DNA follows: TGTGCCAGCAGTGAAGGACAGGGGCCTCAGCAGTACTTC.